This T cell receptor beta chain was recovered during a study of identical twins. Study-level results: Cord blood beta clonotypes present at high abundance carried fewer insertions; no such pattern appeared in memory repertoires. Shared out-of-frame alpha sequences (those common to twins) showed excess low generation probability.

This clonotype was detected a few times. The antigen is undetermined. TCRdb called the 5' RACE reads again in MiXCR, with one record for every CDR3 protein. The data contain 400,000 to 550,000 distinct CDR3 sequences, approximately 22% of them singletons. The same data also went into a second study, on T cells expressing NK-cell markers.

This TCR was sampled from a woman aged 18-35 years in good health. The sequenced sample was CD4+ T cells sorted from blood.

CDR3 bases: TGCAGTCCTTTATCCCGGGGCACCCAAGAGACCCAGTACTTC. As protein: CSPLSRGTQETQYF. The chain has TRBV20-1 and TRBJ2-5; the D gene could be TRBD1 or TRBD2 (5 bases each). The CDR3 extends over 14 amino acids. Per germline, CDR1 DFQATT and CDR2 SNEGSKA (reference sequence). The ends were cut back, 8 bases at V and 1 base at J, with 17 bases in the middle.